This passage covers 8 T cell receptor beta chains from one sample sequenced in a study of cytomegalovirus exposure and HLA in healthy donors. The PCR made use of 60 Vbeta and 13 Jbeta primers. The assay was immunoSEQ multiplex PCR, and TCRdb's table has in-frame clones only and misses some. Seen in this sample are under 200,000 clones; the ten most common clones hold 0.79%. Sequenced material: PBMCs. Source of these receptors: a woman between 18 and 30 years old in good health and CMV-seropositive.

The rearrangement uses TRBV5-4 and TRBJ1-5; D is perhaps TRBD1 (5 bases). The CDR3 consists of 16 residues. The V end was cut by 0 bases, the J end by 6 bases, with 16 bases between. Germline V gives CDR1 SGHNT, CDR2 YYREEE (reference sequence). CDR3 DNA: TGTGCCAGCAGCTTGGGGGGGGTAGGGGCAGGTCAGCCCCAGCATTTT. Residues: CASSLGGVGAGQPQHF.

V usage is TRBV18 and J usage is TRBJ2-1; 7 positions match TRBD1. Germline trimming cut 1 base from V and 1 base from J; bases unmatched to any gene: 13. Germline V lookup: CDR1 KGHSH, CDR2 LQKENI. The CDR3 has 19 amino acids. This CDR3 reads CASSPQGTDLFGSYNEQFF. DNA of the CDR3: TGTGCCAGCTCACCACAAGGGACAGACTTATTTGGGTCCTACAATGAGCAGTTCTTC.

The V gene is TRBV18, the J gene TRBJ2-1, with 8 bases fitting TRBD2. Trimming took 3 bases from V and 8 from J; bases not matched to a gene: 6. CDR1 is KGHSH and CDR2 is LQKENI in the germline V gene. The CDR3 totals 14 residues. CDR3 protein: CASSPMAGGYEQFF. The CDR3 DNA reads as TGTGCCAGCTCACCTATGGCGGGGGGCTATGAGCAGTTCTTC.

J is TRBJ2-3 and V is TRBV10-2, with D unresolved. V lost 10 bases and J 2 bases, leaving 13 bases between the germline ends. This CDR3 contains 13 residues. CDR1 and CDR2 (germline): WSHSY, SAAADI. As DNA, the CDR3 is TGCGCCAACCACCTACAGTCCACAGATACGCAGTATTTT. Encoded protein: CANHLQSTDTQYF.

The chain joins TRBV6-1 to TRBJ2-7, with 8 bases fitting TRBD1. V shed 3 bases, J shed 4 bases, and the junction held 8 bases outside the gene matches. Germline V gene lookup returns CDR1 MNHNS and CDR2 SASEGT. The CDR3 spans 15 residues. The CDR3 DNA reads TGTGCCAGCAGTGAGATGACAGGGGTCTTATACGAGCAGTACTTC. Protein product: CASSEMTGVLYEQYF.

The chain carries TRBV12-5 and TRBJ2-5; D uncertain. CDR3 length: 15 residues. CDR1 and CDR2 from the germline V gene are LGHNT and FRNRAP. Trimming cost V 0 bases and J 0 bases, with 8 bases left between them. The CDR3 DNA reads TGTGCTAGTGGTTTGGTTCGGTTATACCAAGAGACCCAGTACTTC. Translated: CASGLVRLYQETQYF.

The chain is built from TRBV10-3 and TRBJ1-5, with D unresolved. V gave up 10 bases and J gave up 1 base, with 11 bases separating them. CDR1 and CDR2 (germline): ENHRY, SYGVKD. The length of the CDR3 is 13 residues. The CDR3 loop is CATAGLSNQPQHF. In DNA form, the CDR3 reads TGTGCCACCGCCGGACTGAGCAATCAGCCCCAGCATTTT.

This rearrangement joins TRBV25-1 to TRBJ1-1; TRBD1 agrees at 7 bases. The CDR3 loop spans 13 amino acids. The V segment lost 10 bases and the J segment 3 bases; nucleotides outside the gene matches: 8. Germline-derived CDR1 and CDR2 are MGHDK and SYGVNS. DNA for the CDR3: TGTGCCACGAAGCCAGGGACAGACACTGAAGCTTTCTTT. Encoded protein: CATKPGTDTEAFF.